Listed below are T cell receptor beta chains from one sample, sequenced in a study of cytomegalovirus exposure and HLA in healthy donors. Produced via immunoSEQ multiplex PCR; TCRdb's table is partial and in-frame only. The table shows about 130,000 clones, with 80% occurring only once. Specimen: PBMCs. The receptors were gathered from a man between 25 and 39 years old in good health and CMV-seronegative. CDR3s include the opening cysteine and the closing phenylalanine or tryptophan. A D gene is named only where the DNA matches it firmly. Size is stated for part of the rows, as once, few or many counts, or as a class when the clone is expanded.

j_gene,d_gene,abundance,len,v_gene,CDR3aa,CDR3nt
TRBJ1-2,.,.,15,TRBV5-1,CASSLGLGADYGYTF,TGCGCCAGCAGCCTGGGTTTAGGGGCCGACTATGGCTACACCTTC
TRBJ2-7,.,once,14,TRBV6-1,CASSDRGASGEQYF,TGTGCCAGCAGTGATCGGGGGGCCTCCGGGGAGCAGTACTTC
TRBJ2-7,TRBD2,.,12,TRBV2,CASGNGGYEQYF,TGTGCCAGCGGTAACGGGGGGTACGAGCAGTACTTC
TRBJ1-1,.,.,13,TRBV27,CASSQGSRPEAFF,TGTGCCAGCAGCCAGGGGAGCAGGCCTGAAGCTTTCTTT
TRBJ2-2,TRBD1,.,15,TRBV5-6,CASSFWDRGTGELFF,TGTGCCAGCAGCTTCTGGGACAGGGGCACCGGGGAGCTGTTTTTT
TRBJ1-3,.,.,14,TRBV5-1,CASSFVGSGNTIYF,TGCGCCAGCAGCTTTGTCGGTTCTGGAAACACCATATATTTT
TRBJ2-7,TRBD2,.,15,TRBV6-5,CASSYAASGRDEQYF,TGTGCCAGCAGTTACGCGGCTAGCGGGAGAGACGAGCAGTACTTC
TRBJ2-1,.,.,16,TRBV30,CAYTKEVASAYNEQFF,TGTGCCTATACTAAGGAGGTGGCTAGCGCTTACAATGAGCAGTTCTTC
TRBJ1-1,TRBD1,.,13,TRBV28,CASSATGGTEAFF,TGTGCCAGCAGTGCTACAGGGGGCACTGAAGCTTTCTTT
TRBJ1-2,TRBD1,.,16,TRBV4-2,CASSQDPGTATYGYTF,TGTGCCAGCAGCCAGGATCCCGGGACAGCTACCTATGGCTACACCTTC
TRBJ1-5,.,.,16,TRBV2,CASRRGPGGSNQPQHF,TGTGCCAGCAGGAGAGGTCCTGGGGGGAGCAATCAGCCCCAGCATTTT
TRBJ2-3,.,.,15,TRBV19,CASRDQTGTTDTQYF,TGTGCCAGTAGGGATCAGACAGGGACTACAGATACGCAGTATTTT
TRBJ2-5,TRBD1,.,15,TRBV5-4,CASSRTGEGGETQYF,TGTGCCAGCAGCCGAACAGGGGAAGGGGGAGAGACCCAGTACTTC
TRBJ2-1,TRBD2,once,16,TRBV2,CASRGLARSSYNEQFF,TGTGCCAGCAGGGGACTAGCTAGGAGCTCCTACAATGAGCAGTTCTTC
TRBJ1-2,TRBD1,.,15,TRBV4-3,CASSQSQGVDYGYTF,TGCGCCAGCAGCCAATCGCAGGGGGTCGACTATGGCTACACCTTC
TRBJ2-1,.,.,13,TRBV5-6,CASSLYRGNEQFF,TGTGCCAGCAGCTTGTATAGAGGGAATGAGCAGTTCTTC
TRBJ2-7,.,.,15,TRBV5-1,CASSLGLATFYEQYF,TGCGCCAGCAGCTTGGGTCTAGCGACCTTCTACGAGCAGTACTTC
TRBJ1-1,.,.,13,TRBV6-1,CASSESTGLKAFF,TGTGCCAGCAGTGAATCTACAGGGCTTAAAGCTTTCTTT
TRBJ2-5,TRBD2,once,16,TRBV11-1,CASSRGTSGNQETQYF,TGTGCCAGCAGCAGGGGGACTAGCGGGAACCAAGAGACCCAGTACTTC
TRBJ2-5,.,.,14,TRBV28,CASSSAGRQETQYF,TGTGCCAGCAGTTCCGCAGGCAGGCAAGAGACCCAGTACTTC
TRBJ2-4,TRBD2,.,17,TRBV5-1,CASSLPGLAGGINIQYF,TGCGCCAGCAGCTTACCGGGACTAGCGGGAGGGATAAACATTCAGTACTTC
TRBJ2-7,TRBD1,.,13,TRBV2,CASSLDRGYEQYF,TGTGCCAGCAGTCTCGACAGGGGCTACGAGCAGTACTTC
TRBJ1-3,.,.,14,TRBV6-5,CASSYAVSGNTIYF,TGTGCCAGCAGTTACGCAGTCTCTGGAAACACCATATATTTT
TRBJ1-1,.,.,13,TRBV28,CASRDWREAEAFF,TGTGCCAGCAGAGATTGGCGAGAGGCTGAAGCTTTCTTT
TRBJ2-2,TRBD2,.,15,TRBV11-3,CASSARGLTTGELFF,TGTGCCAGCAGCGCTAGGGGACTAACTACCGGGGAGCTGTTTTTT
TRBJ2-1,TRBD2,.,20,TRBV28,CASSSHSLAGPHSSYNEQFF,TGTGCCAGCAGTTCCCATAGCCTAGCGGGACCCCACAGCTCCTACAATGAGCAGTTCTTC
TRBJ2-7,.,.,17,TRBV28,CASRRALAPNDSYEQYF,TGTGCCAGCAGACGTGCCCTAGCGCCGAACGACTCCTACGAGCAGTACTTC
TRBJ1-1,TRBD1,.,15,TRBV28,CASSGTGERVTEAFF,TGTGCCAGCAGTGGTACAGGGGAAAGGGTCACTGAAGCTTTCTTT
TRBJ2-1,.,few,14,TRBV21-1,CASSIGTGDNEQFF,TGTGCCAGCAGCATAGGGACGGGAGACAATGAGCAGTTCTTC
TRBJ1-1,.,.,13,TRBV14,CASSQALNTEAFF,TGTGCCAGCAGCCAAGCACTTAACACTGAAGCTTTCTTT
TRBJ2-7,TRBD1,.,15,TRBV5-6,CASSPNGQGIYEQYF,TGTGCCAGCAGCCCGAATGGACAGGGCATCTACGAGCAGTACTTC
TRBJ1-1,TRBD1,.,14,TRBV11-3,CASSKGAQNTEAFF,TGTGCCAGCAGCAAGGGGGCCCAGAACACTGAAGCTTTCTTT
TRBJ2-4,TRBD2,.,13,TRBV6-6,CASTPRGADIQYF,TGTGCCAGCACCCCGCGGGGGGCGGACATTCAGTACTTC
TRBJ1-5,.,.,15,TRBV19,CASSMMETSNQPQHF,TGTGCCAGTAGTATGATGGAGACTAGCAATCAGCCCCAGCATTTT
TRBJ2-1,.,.,15,TRBV2,CASSPRGGSINEQFF,TGTGCCAGCAGTCCCCGGGGAGGATCTATCAATGAGCAGTTCTTC
TRBJ2-5,.,.,12,TRBV7-2,CASSVAGETQYF,TGTGCCAGCAGTGTTGCGGGGGAGACCCAGTACTTC
TRBJ2-7,TRBD2,.,15,TRBV10-2,CASSSGLAASYEQYF,TGCGCCAGCAGTTCGGGACTAGCGGCTTCCTACGAGCAGTACTTC
TRBJ1-2,.,.,13,TRBV5-1,CASSPGMGNGYTF,TGCGCCAGCAGCCCGGGGATGGGGAATGGCTACACCTTC
TRBJ2-5,TRBD1,.,13,TRBV6-5,CASRDRVLETQYF,TGTGCCAGCAGGGACAGGGTTCTGGAGACCCAGTACTTC
TRBJ2-2,.,.,15,TRBV11-2,CASSRGGTYTGELFF,TGTGCCAGCAGCAGGGGGGGGACATACACCGGGGAGCTGTTTTTT
TRBJ1-5,TRBD1,few,15,TRBV27,CASRSTGSGNQPQHF,TGTGCCAGCAGGTCGACAGGGTCAGGCAATCAGCCCCAGCATTTT
TRBJ2-1,.,.,13,TRBV5-6,CASSPGLYNEQFF,TGTGCCAGCAGCCCCGGACTCTACAATGAGCAGTTCTTC
TRBJ2-7,.,.,14,TRBV6-1,CASTDSWSSYEQYF,TGTGCCAGCACGGACAGTTGGAGCTCCTACGAGCAGTACTTC
TRBJ2-2,.,.,14,TRBV6-6,CASSGGLNTGELFF,TGTGCCAGCAGTGGGGGGTTGAACACCGGGGAGCTGTTTTTT
TRBJ2-5,TRBD2,.,14,TRBV10-1,CASSEGTSQETQYF,TGCGCCAGCAGTGAGGGGACTAGCCAAGAGACCCAGTACTTC
TRBJ1-1,.,.,14,TRBV6-5,CASSYAHSYTEAFF,TGTGCCAGCAGTTACGCACACAGTTACACTGAAGCTTTCTTT
TRBJ2-3,TRBD2,.,14,TRBV10-2,CASGEAGITDTQYF,TGCGCCAGCGGGGAAGCGGGGATCACAGATACGCAGTATTTT
TRBJ1-2,.,.,13,TRBV6-6,CASSYEGRAGYTF,TGTGCCAGCAGTTATGAGGGTCGGGCGGGCTACACCTTC
TRBJ1-4,TRBD1,.,16,TRBV5-1,CASSRTGVITNEKLFF,TGCGCCAGCAGCCGGACAGGGGTCATAACTAATGAAAAACTGTTTTTT